This T cell receptor (beta chain) was captured by sequencing in a study of T-cell reconstitution after alpha-beta-depleted transplantation in children (dated by TCRdb to about 2016). About the study as a whole: Using TCR repertoire profiling, the study followed T-cell immune reconstitution in a quantitative way in children after TCRalphabeta/CD19-depleted allogeneic hematopoietic cell transplantation. Study-wide findings and limitations: In some patients, the high TCRbeta diversity seen at day 60 was put down to recipient T cells and intrathymic progenitors that had survived conditioning. The frequencies of hyperexpanded clones fell over the following months, and after one year, T-cell counts and TCRbeta diversity were mostly attributed to newly produced T cells. The apparently early alphabetaT-cell count recovery about two months after transplant was reportedly dependent on only several hundred rapidly expanded clones derived from non-depleted graft cells.

The library was prepared using PCR. The listed sequencing device is Illumina HiSeq 2500. Molecular barcoding was employed in the preparation of TCR libraries, with unique molecular identifiers being used to normalize TCRbeta repertoire quantification. The raw public reads went through TCRdb reprocessing: fastp at Q25, MiXCR clone calling, in-frame beta chains kept. Merged by CDR3 protein, the rows form single entries marked with the most common genes and DNA. The table for this sample lists 350,000 to 500,000 distinct CDR3 sequences; around 46% of them were counted only once. The ten largest clones add up to 27% of the sample. In the case of this clonotype: The antigen it binds to is not known. Compared with germline, one end of the junction differs, possibly owing to a read error.

In the germline V gene (reference sequence), CDR1 corresponds to DFQATT and CDR2 to SNEGSKA. The CDR3, from cysteine to phenylalanine, totals 15 residues. Here the CDR3 DNA is all that survives: 45 bases in frame from base 1. Read against the paper, the sample's treatment or condition label means: allogeneic hematopoietic cell transplantation with graft depleted of TCRalphabeta T cells and CD19 B cells. TCRalphabeta/CD19-depleted allogeneic hematopoietic cell grafts were given to the transplant recipients, all of whom were children. The origin of this receptor is a girl aged 2-9 years with aplastic anemia, due to receive a stem cell transplant. Material: PBMCs, obtained before TCRalphabeta/CD19-depleted stem cell transplant. Here the chain combines TRBV20-1 and TRBJ2-7, with 9 bases matching TRBD1. The DNA is TGCAGTCCGAGAGGGGGACAGGGAGGAATCTACGATCAGTACTTC. Its coded protein is CSPRGGQGGIYDQYF.